The 17 T cell receptor beta chains in this list originate from one sample, sequenced in a study of blood T cell repertoires in COVID-19. Only in-frame clones appear in the TCRdb table, and some are missing; sequencing was by immunoSEQ multiplex PCR. Here the sample spans roughly 59,000 clones, 81% being singletons. The specimen sequenced was peripheral blood. These receptors came from an elderly man with acute or convalescent COVID-19.

The J gene is TRBJ2-7, the V gene TRBV18; tentative D call: TRBD2 (6 bases). CDR3 length equals 15 residues. Between the trimmed V and J ends, which lost 0 bases and 4 bases, there was a span of 13 bases. CDR1 and CDR2 (germline): KGHSH, LQKENI. In nucleotides, the CDR3 is TGTGCCAGCTCACCACCCCTAGCGCGAAGGTACGAGCAGTACTTC. Translated: CASSPPLARRYEQYF.

V gene TRBV2 combines with J gene TRBJ2-3; D might be TRBD1 (6 bases). The CDR3 totals 16 residues. Germline loops: CDR1 SNHLY, CDR2 FYNNEI. Trimming removed 5 bases from V and 4 bases from J, with 19 bases in between. DNA for the CDR3: TGTGCCAGCAGTTTACAACAGGGAGACGGGTCAGATACGCAGTATTTT. This sequence encodes CASSLQQGDGSDTQYF.

The sample holds one count of this clone. V is TRBV19 and J is TRBJ2-3; no definite D call. With 8 bases removed from V and 2 bases from J, the gap between germline ends came to 11 bases. The CDR3 totals 13 residues. In germline, CDR1 is LNHDA, CDR2 SQIVND (reference sequence). The CDR3 sequence: CASSKSLTDTQYF. The CDR3 DNA reads TGTGCCAGTTCGAAGAGTCTCACAGATACGCAGTATTTT.

V usage is TRBV14 and J usage is TRBJ2-7; 10 bases map to TRBD1. Germline assignment: CDR1 SGHDN and CDR2 FVKESK. This CDR3 contains 16 residues. V trimming: 0 bases; J trimming: 3 bases; junction bases outside the gene matches: 5. CDR3 sequence (DNA): TGTGCCAGCAGCCAAGATCGGGGACAGGGGAGCTACGAGCAGTACTTC. This translates into CASSQDRGQGSYEQYF. The whole variable domain, filled in from reference TRBV14 and TRBJ2-7, reads EAGVTQFPSHSVIEKGQTVTLRCDPISGHDNLYWYRRVMGKEIKFLLHFVKESKQDESGMPNNRFLAERTGGTYSTLKVQPAELEDSGVYFCASSQDRGQGSYEQYFGPGTRLTVT.

This chain connects TRBV9 to TRBJ2-3; TRBD2 agrees at 7 bases. V was pared by 6 bases and J by 2 bases, with 12 bases of the junction left unmatched. The germline V gene encodes CDR1 SGDLS and CDR2 YYNGEE. The CDR3 totals 16 residues. Here the CDR3 DNA reads TGTGCCAGCACTCCCCGACTAGCTCGTTCCACAGATACGCAGTATTTT. The encoded protein is CASTPRLARSTDTQYF.

The V call is TRBV30, the J call TRBJ1-2, with TRBD1 matching over 7 bases. The length of the CDR3 is 14 residues. The V gene's germline CDR1 is GTSNPN and CDR2 SVGIG (reference sequence). V shed 3 bases and J 3 bases; nucleotides not matched to a gene: 7. The CDR3 is CAWSIRGTHYGYTF. The CDR3 DNA reads as TGTGCCTGGAGCATCAGGGGGACCCACTATGGCTACACCTTC. Supplemented by reference TRBV30 and TRBJ1-2, the full variable domain reads SQTIHQWPATLVQPVGSPLSLECTVEGTSNPNLYWYRQAAGRGLQLLFYSVGIGQISSEVPQNLSASRPQDRQFILSSKKLLLSDSGFYLCAWSIRGTHYGYTFGSGTRLTVV.

The chain joins TRBV5-1 to TRBJ2-3; possible D gene TRBD2, 5 bases. CDR1 and CDR2 from the germline V gene are SGHRS and YFSETQ. CDR3 length: 15 amino acids. Trimming removed 0 bases from V and 4 bases from J, with 12 bases in between. CDR3 in amino acids: CASSLAGKISDTQYF. The CDR3 DNA reads as TGCGCCAGCAGCTTGGCCGGGAAGATATCAGATACGCAGTATTTT.

The gene calls are TRBV28 and TRBJ1-2; D remains ambiguous. CDR3 length equals 12 residues. CDR1 and CDR2 from the germline V gene are MDHEN and SYDVKM. V lost 3 bases, J lost 8 bases, and 10 bases lay in between. The CDR3 bases are TGTGCCAGCAGTTTCTTGTCTATCGGCTACACCTTC. Protein: CASSFLSIGYTF.

The chain carries TRBV19 and TRBJ2-1; D may be TRBD2 (6 bases). The V gene lost 9 bases and the J gene lost 9 bases, with 21 bases spanning the gap. The CDR3 covers 14 residues. Germline-derived CDR1 and CDR2 are LNHDA and SQIVND (reference sequence). CDR3 loop: CARIRRVTSCEQFF. As DNA, the CDR3 is TGTGCCAGGATTAGGAGGGTTACCTCATGTGAGCAGTTCTTC.

V and J are TRBV18 and TRBJ2-2; 8 bases match TRBD1. Germline CDR1 and CDR2: KGHSH and LQKENI. This CDR3 has 15 residues. The trim removed 4 bases at V and 4 bases at J, leaving 5 bases unmatched. The CDR3 sequence is CASSLDRGFTGELFF. The CDR3 DNA follows: TGTGCCAGCTCACTAGACAGGGGCTTCACCGGGGAGCTGTTTTTT.

The chain employs TRBV7-2 and TRBJ2-5; 11 bases are a match to TRBD2. CDR1 and CDR2 (germline): SGHTA, FQGNSA. Trimming removed 4 bases from V and 5 bases from J; junction bases left unmatched: 3. This CDR3 has 14 residues. The CDR3 sequence is CASSWASGGETQYF. The CDR3 region has the DNA TGTGCCAGCAGCTGGGCTAGCGGGGGGGAGACCCAGTACTTC.

The chain carries TRBV7-9 and TRBJ2-5, with 8 bases lining up with TRBD1. Per the germline V gene, CDR1 is SEHNR and CDR2 is FQNEAQ (reference sequence). Trimming at V came to 5 bases and at J to 14 bases, leaving 16 bases not matched to a gene. This CDR3 spans 14 amino acids. The CDR3 loop is CASSAGGQAHGAYF. DNA for the CDR3: TGTGCCAGCAGCGCTGGGGGACAGGCCCATGGTGCATACTTC.

The chain uses TRBV28 and TRBJ1-5, with 10 bases identical to TRBD1. This CDR3 is built from 15 residues. V lost 6 bases, J lost 6 bases, and 8 bases stayed unmatched. Germline loops: CDR1 MDHEN, CDR2 SYDVKM. CDR3 nucleotide sequence: TGTGCCAGCAGCTCCGGGACAGGGGAAACTCAGCCCCAGCATTTT. Translated, it gives CASSSGTGETQPQHF.

The V call is TRBV10-3, the J call TRBJ2-5; D is perhaps TRBD2 (7 bases). There are 15 residues in the CDR3. Germline CDR1 ENHRY, CDR2 SYGVKD. Trimming removed 6 bases from V and 5 bases from J, with 19 bases in between. The DNA of the CDR3 is TGTGCCATCAGCGGGGGCCAGCGGGATAGGGAGACCCAGTACTTC. This translates into CAISGGQRDRETQYF.

The rearrangement joins TRBV2 to TRBJ2-2; D possibly corresponds to TRBD2 (6 bases). CDR3 length: 14 residues. The germline V gene encodes CDR1 SNHLY and CDR2 FYNNEI. Trimming cost V 7 bases and J 0 bases, with 9 bases left between them. This chain's CDR3 is CASNAGTNTGELFF. CDR3 DNA sequence: TGTGCCAGCAATGCGGGAACGAACACCGGGGAGCTGTTTTTT.

The genes are TRBV5-1 and TRBJ2-1; TRBD1 matches 7 bases. The CDR3 length is 14 residues. From germline, CDR1 is SGHRS and CDR2 YFSETQ. V shed 3 bases and J 4 bases; nucleotides not matched to a gene: 4. CDR3 DNA sequence: TGCGCCAGCAGCTCCGGGACAGTTTACAATGAGCAGTTCTTC. Protein sequence: CASSSGTVYNEQFF.

This chain joins TRBV28 and TRBJ1-5, with TRBD1 as a possible D gene (6 bases). Germline loops: CDR1 MDHEN, CDR2 SYDVKM. The CDR3 has 14 amino acids. Trimming took 8 bases from V and 7 from J, leaving 18 bases between them. The CDR3 reads CASGQQGAVQPQHF. CDR3 in DNA: TGTGCCAGCGGCCAACAGGGAGCGGTACAGCCCCAGCATTTT. The full variable domain, with the rest looked up from reference TRBV28 and TRBJ1-5, is DVKVTQSSRYLVKRTGEKVFLECVQDMDHENMFWYRQDPGLGLRLIYFSYDVKMKEKGDIPEGYSVSREKKERFSLILESASTNQTSMYLCASGQQGAVQPQHFGDGTRLSIL.